Presented here are 28 T cell receptor beta chains from one specimen sequenced in a study of blood T cell repertoires in COVID-19. TCRdb keeps only in-frame clones here, not all; method: immunoSEQ multiplex PCR. The sample consists of around 99,000 clones, 79% of them appearing once. The sequenced sample consisted of peripheral blood. The receptors here all came from a woman over 75 with active or convalescent COVID-19.

This chain joins TRBV24-1 and TRBJ1-4; the match to TRBD1 covers 8 bases. The CDR3 is 16 amino acids. Germline loops: CDR1 KGHDR, CDR2 SFDVKD. V lost 3 bases to trimming and J lost 2 bases; unmatched junction nucleotides: 4. The CDR3 loop reads CATSDTRQGTNEKLFF. For the CDR3, the DNA is TGTGCCACCAGTGATACCCGACAGGGGACTAATGAAAAACTGTTTTTT.

The rearrangement uses TRBV7-2 and TRBJ1-1; D perhaps matches TRBD1 (5 bases). Trimming stripped 2 bases from V and 6 bases from J, with 13 bases between. This CDR3 spans 14 amino acids. The germline V gene encodes CDR1 SGHTA and CDR2 FQGNSA. The CDR3 is CASSLQRTGAEAFF. CDR3 DNA: TGTGCCAGCAGCTTACAACGGACGGGGGCTGAAGCTTTCTTT.

The rearrangement links TRBV27 to TRBJ1-1; a possible D gene is TRBD1 (5 bases). The CDR3 totals 12 residues. Germline assignment: CDR1 MNHEY and CDR2 SMNVEV (reference sequence). V lost 3 bases, J lost 5 bases, and 7 bases lay in between. The CDR3 DNA is TGTGCCAGCAGTTTCTCAGGGACTGAAGCTTTCTTT. Its protein product is CASSFSGTEAFF.

V is TRBV6-5 and J is TRBJ2-7, with a possible D match to TRBD2 (6 bases). In germline, CDR1 is MNHEY, CDR2 SVGAGI. The CDR3 covers 15 residues. V shed 0 bases and J shed 5 bases, with 14 bases lying between them. As DNA, the CDR3 is TGTGCCAGCAGTTACTCCGGGACTGAGGGTCACGAGCAGTACTTC. Translated: CASSYSGTEGHEQYF.

Only a few counts were recorded for this clone. V is TRBV19 and J is TRBJ2-5; the match to TRBD2 covers 10 bases. V dropped 5 bases and J dropped 2; count of bases not matched to a gene: 2. The CDR3 runs to 14 residues. Germline values: CDR1 LNHDA, CDR2 SQIVND (reference sequence). For the CDR3, the DNA is TGTGCCAGTAGTGATAGCGGGAGGCAAGAGACCCAGTACTTC. This encodes CASSDSGRQETQYF.

The DNA of the CDR3 is TGTGCCAGCAGCCTAAGGACAGGGCCGGGGGACGAGCAGTACTTC. This sequence encodes CASSLRTGPGDEQYF. This chain connects TRBV7-8 to TRBJ2-7; 8 positions agree with TRBD1. V lost 5 bases and J lost 5; bases outside the gene matches: 11. In germline, CDR1 is SGHVS, CDR2 FQNEAQ. This CDR3 is built from 15 residues.

The J gene is TRBJ1-5, the V gene TRBV2, with 11 bases aligning to TRBD1. The V segment lost 7 bases and the J segment 4 bases; nucleotides outside the gene matches: 9. CDR1 SNHLY and CDR2 FYNNEI come from the germline V gene. The CDR3 length is 16 residues. CDR3 DNA sequence: TGTGCCAGCACCCAAAGGGGGACAGGGGGAAATCAGCCCCAGCATTTT. Translation: CASTQRGTGGNQPQHF.

The chain carries TRBV28 and TRBJ2-3, with TRBD2 matching over 8 bases. CDR3 length: 13 amino acids. V trimming: 6 bases; J trimming: 5 bases; junction bases outside the gene matches: 4. The germline gives CDR1 MDHEN, CDR2 SYDVKM. The CDR3 sequence: CASRPGGIDTQYF. The CDR3 DNA sequence: TGTGCCAGCAGGCCGGGGGGGATAGATACGCAGTATTTT.

The chain carries TRBV9 and TRBJ2-1; 14 bases map to TRBD2. This CDR3 has 16 amino acids. Germline CDR1 is SGDLS and CDR2 is YYNGEE. V gave up 3 bases and J gave up 6 bases; unmatched junction bases: 5. The CDR3: CASSEGTSGSLNEQFF. CDR3 DNA sequence: TGTGCCAGCAGCGAGGGGACTAGCGGGAGTCTCAATGAGCAGTTCTTC.

Comments on this clone: Mismatch with germline at one junction end may stem from a read error. The gene calls are TRBV5-1 and TRBJ2-1; TRBD2 aligns across 8 bases. Germline V lookup: CDR1 SGHRS, CDR2 YFSETQ. The CDR3 has 17 amino acids. The CDR3 here is CASSLATREDSYNEQFF. The CDR3 DNA sequence: TGTGCCAGCAGCTTGGCTACGCGGGAGGACTCATACAATGAGCAGTTCTTC.

V and J are TRBV10-1 and TRBJ2-3, with no clear D. V was pared by 0 bases and J by 0 bases, with 19 bases between. The CDR3 contains 19 residues. Germline CDR1 and CDR2: WNHNN and SYGVQD (reference sequence). The CDR3 DNA reads TGCGCCAGCAGTGAGTCAAGAGCTAGAACACTTCTTAGCACAGATACGCAGTATTTT. Its translation is CASSESRARTLLSTDTQYF.

This clone was recorded only once. The chain employs TRBV7-3 and TRBJ2-6; D might be TRBD2 (5 bases). V was cut by 3 bases and J by 1 base, with 19 bases left in between. This CDR3 has 19 residues. Germline assignment: CDR1 SGHTA and CDR2 FQGTGA. The CDR3 is CASSFIPGESRSGANVLTF. In DNA, the CDR3 is TGTGCCAGCAGCTTCATCCCCGGGGAATCAAGGTCTGGGGCCAACGTCCTGACTTTC.

The chain carries TRBV7-9 and TRBJ2-2; no reliable D call. V lost 5 bases to trimming and J lost 1 base, with 8 bases between them. Germline V gene data show CDR1 as SEHNR and CDR2 as FQNEAQ (reference sequence). The CDR3 length is 14 residues. CDR3 amino acids: CASSPYLNTGELFF. The CDR3 bases are TGTGCCAGCAGCCCCTACCTGAACACCGGGGAGCTGTTTTTT.

The V gene is TRBV2, the J gene TRBJ2-6; the D gene is possibly TRBD2 (6 bases). With 6 bases removed from V and 2 bases from J, the gap between germline ends came to 14 bases. The CDR3 has 16 amino acids. Germline loops: CDR1 SNHLY, CDR2 FYNNEI. The CDR3 reads CASRALGGAGANVLTF. CDR3 coding DNA: TGTGCCAGCAGAGCATTGGGAGGAGCTGGGGCCAACGTCCTGACTTTC. Drawing the rest from reference TRBV2 and TRBJ2-6, the complete variable domain is EPEVTQTPSHQVTQMGQEVILRCVPISNHLYFYWYRQILGQKVEFLVSFYNNEISEKSEIFDDQFSVERPDGSNFTLKIRSTKLEDSAMYFCASRALGGAGANVLTFGAGSRLTVL.

CDR3: CASSDQGLVVEQFF. The CDR3 nucleotides are TGTGCCAGCAGCGATCAGGGACTAGTGGTTGAGCAGTTCTTC. The chain has TRBV2 and TRBJ2-1; 8 bases fit TRBD2. V shed 6 bases, J shed 9 bases, and the junction held 10 bases outside the gene matches. Germline CDR1 SNHLY, CDR2 FYNNEI. CDR3 size: 14 residues.

The genes are TRBV27 and TRBJ1-1; D may be TRBD1 (6 bases). The CDR3 is 14 residues long. V was trimmed by 5 bases and J by 7 bases, leaving 17 bases between them. Germline V gene sequence: CDR1 MNHEY, CDR2 SMNVEV (reference sequence). The DNA of the CDR3 is TGTGCCAGCAGTCTCTCACGGGACATCGGTGAAGCTTTCTTT. Translating it yields CASSLSRDIGEAFF.

This clone was seen more than once but under ten times. Written as DNA, the CDR3 is TGTGCCAGCAGCGTAGAGGACTTCATTGGTGAGCAGTTCTTC. The encoded protein is CASSVEDFIGEQFF. V and J are TRBV9 and TRBJ2-1; TRBD2 is a possible D gene (5 bases). The CDR3 extends over 14 amino acids. Germline V CDR1 and CDR2: SGDLS, YYNGEE. V lost 0 bases, J lost 9 bases, and 13 bases lay in between.

Points on this clone: The junction differs from germline at one of its ends, possibly a read error. The chain is built from TRBV5-1 and TRBJ2-1, with 8 bases that match TRBD2. This CDR3 is built from 15 residues. Per the germline V gene, CDR1 is SGHRS and CDR2 is YFSETQ. The CDR3 DNA reads as TGTGCCAGCAGCTTGGACCCGGGACTAGTGGGTGAGCAGTTCTTC. Translation gives CASSLDPGLVGEQFF.

The genes are TRBV3-1 (or the pseudogene TRBV3-2) and TRBJ2-7, with D perhaps matching TRBD1 (6 bases). The CDR3 spans 15 residues. V shed 2 bases and J shed 5 bases, with 16 bases lying between them. Germline loops: CDR1 LGHDT, CDR2 YNNKEL (reference sequence). Here the CDR3 DNA reads TGTGCCAGCAGCCAAAGAAACAGGGTGGAGCACGAGCAGTACTTC. It translates to CASSQRNRVEHEQYF.

The chain carries TRBV19 and TRBJ1-3; 11 nucleotides agree with TRBD1. CDR3 size: 13 residues. Germline CDR1 LNHDA, CDR2 SQIVND (reference sequence). V was pared by 7 bases and J by 5 bases, with 1 base of the junction left unmatched. The CDR3 nucleotides read TGTGCCAGTACGGACAGGGGGCGAAACACCATATATTTT. Its translation: CASTDRGRNTIYF.

Written as DNA, the CDR3 is TGTGCCAGCACCGACAGGGAATTGAAATCACCCCTCCACTTT. This sequence encodes CASTDRELKSPLHF. This chain uses TRBV6-5 with TRBJ1-6, with TRBD1 identical over 7 bases. Unmatched junction bases numbered 10, after V lost 7 bases and J lost 10 bases. The CDR3 is 14 amino acids. The germline V gene encodes CDR1 MNHEY and CDR2 SVGAGI.

V usage is TRBV6-2 or TRBV6-3 and J usage is TRBJ1-5; TRBD1 aligns across 9 bases. Germline assignment: CDR1 MNHEY and CDR2 SVGEGT. The CDR3 sequence is 15 residues long. The J segment lost 2 bases and the V segment lost 4 bases, leaving 3 bases of the junction unmatched. Here the CDR3 DNA reads TGTGCCAGCAGTTCGGGACAGGGAGGCAATCAGCCCCAGCATTTT. The encoded protein is CASSSGQGGNQPQHF.

The table lists this clone with a few counts. One end of the junction varies from germline; a read error may be responsible. The chain employs TRBV5-1 and TRBJ1-2; D is ambiguous. Germline-derived CDR1 and CDR2 are SGHRS and YFSETQ. The CDR3 is 15 amino acids. CDR3 amino acids: CASSKRVPGDYGYTF. Here the CDR3 DNA reads TGTGCCAGCAGCAAAAGGGTCCCCGGGGACTATGGCTACACCTTC.

The V and J genes are TRBV6-6 and TRBJ2-3, with D perhaps matching TRBD2 (5 bases). Germline V lookup: CDR1 MNHNY, CDR2 SVGAGI (reference sequence). The CDR3 is made up of 16 amino acids. The ends were cut back, 4 bases at V and 1 base at J, with 15 bases in the middle. The CDR3 nucleotides read TGTGCCAGCAGTTGGGTAGCCGGACTCGGCACAGATACGCAGTATTTT. It translates to CASSWVAGLGTDTQYF.

The rearrangement joins TRBV5-6 to TRBJ2-5; the match to TRBD1 covers 7 bases. This CDR3 spans 15 amino acids. With 2 bases clipped from V and 14 bases from J, the junction kept 18 bases outside the gene matches. In germline, CDR1 is SGHDT, CDR2 YYEEEE. CDR3 in amino acids: CASSFLGPGQSILYF. In nucleotides, the CDR3 is TGTGCCAGCAGCTTCTTGGGTCCGGGACAGAGTATTCTTTACTTC.

The chain combines TRBV28 with TRBJ1-2, with 7 bases fitting TRBD1. Trimming cost V 5 bases and J 5 bases; bases outside gene matches: 17. CDR1 and CDR2 from the germline V gene are MDHEN and SYDVKM. This CDR3 region has 17 residues. The CDR3 is CASSLGGQPNMYYGYTF. CDR3 in DNA: TGTGCCAGCAGTCTAGGGGGACAGCCCAATATGTATTATGGCTACACCTTC.

The chain joins TRBV7-3 to TRBJ2-1; 11 bases line up with TRBD2. This CDR3 has 15 residues. The V and J ends lost 3 bases and 3 bases, in that order; junction bases with no gene match: 1. Germline CDR1 is SGHTA and CDR2 is FQGTGA. The CDR3 region has the DNA TGTGCCAGCAGCTTCGGGACTAGCGGCTACAATGAGCAGTTCTTC. This encodes CASSFGTSGYNEQFF.

The J gene is TRBJ2-7, the V gene TRBV7-8; TRBD1 agrees at 7 bases. Germline-derived CDR1 and CDR2 are SGHVS and FQNEAQ. The CDR3 covers 15 residues. V shed 5 bases, J shed 6 bases, and the junction held 13 bases outside the gene matches. The chain's CDR3 is CASSPEAGQASEQYF. The CDR3 nucleotides are TGTGCCAGCAGCCCCGAAGCAGGACAGGCCTCCGAGCAGTACTTC.